One sample yielded the 30 T cell receptor beta chains listed below, sequenced in a study of graft-versus-host responses after intestinal transplantation. Produced via immunoSEQ multiplex PCR; TCRdb's table is partial and in-frame only. The data show tens of thousands of clones, with roughly 90% seen just once and nearly 0.11% held by the top ten. No antigen has been identified for these receptors. This sample comprised unstimulated CD4+ T cells sorted from spleen or lymph node cells, obtained before intestinal transplant. All receptors derive from a human donor who received an intestinal transplant.

The rearrangement uses TRBV7-2 and TRBJ2-7; 13 positions agree with TRBD2. The CDR3 contains 16 residues. Germline assignment: CDR1 SGHTA and CDR2 FQGNSA. V was clipped by 5 bases and J by 4 bases; unmatched bases: 8. CDR3 amino acids: CASSGPGLAGTYEQYF. In DNA, the CDR3 is TGTGCCAGCAGCGGTCCGGGACTAGCGGGGACGTACGAGCAGTACTTC. Together with reference TRBV7-2 and TRBJ2-7, the CDR3 gives the full variable domain: GAGVSQSPSNKVTEKGKDVELRCDPISGHTALYWYRQSLGQGLEFLIYFQGNSAPDKSGLPSDRFSAERTGGSVSTLTIQRTQQEDSAVYLCASSGPGLAGTYEQYFGPGTRLTVT.

The chain has TRBV6-4 and TRBJ2-3, with 9 bases matching TRBD2. The germline V gene has CDR1 MRHNA and CDR2 SNTAGT. The CDR3 runs to 17 residues. Trimming cost V 7 bases and J 1 base; bases outside gene matches: 12. The CDR3 protein is CASTQATGTSRTDTQYF. The CDR3 DNA reads TGTGCCAGCACCCAAGCAACCGGGACTAGCCGCACAGATACGCAGTATTTT.

This sequence joins TRBV6-1 and TRBJ1-1; TRBD1 agrees at 10 bases. V was clipped by 7 bases and J by 0 bases; unmatched bases: 5. This CDR3 is 15 amino acids long. CDR1 and CDR2 from the germline V gene are MNHNS and SASEGT. CDR3 in DNA: TGTGCCAGCATTCGACAGGGGGCCATGAACACTGAAGCTTTCTTT. Translated: CASIRQGAMNTEAFF.

V gene TRBV6-1 combines with J gene TRBJ1-5; 7 bases agree with TRBD1. After removal of 10 bases from V and 0 bases from J, the junction contained 6 bases not matched to a gene. Germline lookup yields CDR1 MNHNS and CDR2 SASEGT. This CDR3 is 14 amino acids long. The CDR3 region has the DNA TGTGCCACCCGACAGGGCAATAGCAATCAGCCCCAGCATTTT. This encodes CATRQGNSNQPQHF.

This sequence joins TRBV10-3 and TRBJ2-3, with 9 bases identical to TRBD2. Looked up from germline, CDR1 is ENHRY and CDR2 is SYGVKD. The CDR3 totals 15 residues. The ends lost 5 bases at V and 4 bases at J; junction bases unmatched: 7. CDR3 DNA: TGTGCCATCAGTCGCATAGCGGGGGTAGCAGATACGCAGTATTTT. The encoded protein is CAISRIAGVADTQYF.

The genes are TRBV18 and TRBJ2-6; D is ambiguous. The V gene's germline CDR1 is KGHSH and CDR2 LQKENI. This CDR3 contains 17 residues. V dropped 3 bases and J dropped 3 bases, with 15 bases sitting between them. The CDR3 sequence: CASSPPFGSSGANVLTF. The CDR3 DNA is TGTGCCAGCTCACCGCCATTTGGCTCCAGTGGGGCCAACGTCCTGACTTTC. The full variable domain, with the rest looked up from reference TRBV18 and TRBJ2-6, is NAGVMQNPRHLVRRRGQEARLRCSPMKGHSHVYWYRQLPEEGLKFMVYLQKENIIDESGMPKERFSAEFPKEGPSILRIQQVVRGDSAAYFCASSPPFGSSGANVLTFGAGSRLTVL.

The chain uses TRBV5-1 and TRBJ2-7, with TRBD1 as a possible D gene (5 bases). Trimming took off 4 bases at V and 6 bases at J, with 14 bases between the two ends. In germline, CDR1 is SGHRS, CDR2 YFSETQ. The CDR3 consists of 13 residues. The CDR3 region has the DNA TGCGCCAGCAGCCCTCCAGGGTTCCTCGAGCAGTACTTC. Residues: CASSPPGFLEQYF.

The chain links TRBV6-5 to TRBJ2-5; perhaps TRBD1 as D (6 bases). The germline CDR1 and CDR2 sequences are MNHEY and SVGAGI. The CDR3 is made up of 11 amino acids. V lost 11 bases and J lost 5, with 12 bases in between. This chain's CDR3 is CASSQGETQYF. CDR3 in DNA: TGTGCCTCTTCCCAGGGGGAGACCCAGTACTTC.

This clone was seen only once. This CDR3 is CATLKSGNYGYTF. Here the CDR3 DNA reads TGTGCCACCCTAAAATCAGGGAATTATGGCTACACCTTC. The rearrangement joins TRBV6-1 to TRBJ1-2; D possibly corresponds to TRBD1 (5 bases). The CDR3 length is 13 residues. Germline CDR1 reads MNHNS; CDR2 reads SASEGT. V dropped 10 bases and J dropped 5 bases, with 17 bases sitting between them.

The rearrangement links TRBV6-1 to TRBJ2-5; TRBD1 might be the D (5 bases). The ends were cut back, 8 bases at V and 7 bases at J, with 20 bases in the middle. CDR1 is MNHNS, CDR2 SASEGT, per germline. The CDR3 sequence is 14 residues long. Written as DNA, the CDR3 is TGTGCCAGCCTGGGGCAGCACCAACTGGGGACCCAGTACTTC. Encoded protein: CASLGQHQLGTQYF.

The chain uses TRBV5-1 and TRBJ2-7; TRBD1 matches at 10 bases. The length of the CDR3 is 14 residues. Germline trimming cut 0 bases from V and 6 bases from J; bases unmatched to any gene: 3. Germline values: CDR1 SGHRS, CDR2 YFSETQ. The CDR3 region is CASSLADRGREQYF. The CDR3 DNA reads as TGCGCCAGCAGCTTGGCCGACAGGGGGCGCGAGCAGTACTTC.

The chain uses TRBV19 and TRBJ1-1; no reliable D call. This CDR3 contains 14 residues. Trimming left V 4 bases short and J 5 bases short, with 14 bases between. The germline CDR1 and CDR2 sequences are LNHDA and SQIVND (reference sequence). This CDR3 is CASSKEARGTEAFF. CDR3 DNA sequence: TGTGCCAGTAGTAAAGAGGCACGAGGGACTGAAGCTTTCTTT.

The chain combines TRBV30 with TRBJ2-3; a weak D match, TRBD1 (6 bases). CDR1 is GTSNPN, CDR2 SVGIG, per germline (reference sequence). This CDR3 comprises 19 residues. The V end lost 0 bases, the J end lost 2 bases, and 24 bases lay between the germline ends. The CDR3 DNA sequence: TGTGCCTGGAGTGTCCCCACCCCACTCGACAGGCAGATCACAGATACGCAGTATTTT. Protein product: CAWSVPTPLDRQITDTQYF.

V usage is TRBV6-1 and J usage is TRBJ1-5; TRBD1 is a possible D gene (6 bases). The germline CDR1 and CDR2 sequences are MNHNS and SASEGT. V lost 2 bases, J lost 7 bases, and 18 bases lay in between. The CDR3 covers 16 residues. In DNA form, the CDR3 reads TGTGCCAGCAGTGAAAGGGGGGTCACCGGGGGGCAGCCCCAGCATTTT. Its protein product is CASSERGVTGGQPQHF.

As regards this clone: The junction and the germline gene differ at one end; a read error may be behind it. This sequence joins TRBV18 and TRBJ2-7; the match to TRBD1 covers 7 bases. The CDR3 totals 13 residues. Looked up from germline, CDR1 is KGHSH and CDR2 is LQKENI. As DNA, the CDR3 is TGTGCCAGCTCCGGACAGGATACCTACGGGCAGTACTTC. This gives the protein CASSGQDTYGQYF.

This chain joins TRBV10-3 and TRBJ1-5, with TRBD1 matching over 7 bases. CDR3 size: 14 residues. CDR1 ENHRY and CDR2 SYGVKD come from the germline V gene. V was pared by 0 bases and J by 6 bases, with 2 bases of the junction left unmatched. CDR3 region: CAISESTGSQPQHF. CDR3 sequence (DNA): TGTGCCATCAGTGAGTCGACAGGGTCTCAGCCCCAGCATTTT.

The chain carries TRBV2 and TRBJ2-7, with D possibly matching TRBD2 (6 bases). With 7 bases removed from V and 2 bases from J, the gap between germline ends came to 15 bases. Germline V gene lookup returns CDR1 SNHLY and CDR2 FYNNEI. The CDR3 sequence is 14 residues long. The CDR3 DNA sequence: TGTGCCAGCAATGAGGAGGGTCCACCCTACGAGCAGTACTTC. This gives the protein CASNEEGPPYEQYF.

The chain recombines TRBV10-3 with TRBJ1-6, with D maybe TRBD1 (5 bases). The CDR3 sequence is 14 residues long. CDR1 is ENHRY and CDR2 is SYGVKD in the germline V gene. The ends were cut back, 5 bases at V and 5 bases at J, with 10 bases in the middle. CDR3 region: CAISSTEDNSPLHF. As DNA, the CDR3 is TGTGCCATCAGTTCGACAGAAGATAATTCACCCCTCCACTTT.

V and J are TRBV19 and TRBJ1-1; 10 nucleotides match TRBD1. In germline, CDR1 is LNHDA, CDR2 SQIVND (reference sequence). This CDR3 contains 15 residues. V dropped 6 bases and J dropped 8; count of bases not matched to a gene: 12. The DNA of the CDR3 is TGTGCCAGTAGCACTGCCTCGACAGGGGGCTGGGAAGCTTTCTTT. Its protein product is CASSTASTGGWEAFF.

The rearrangement uses TRBV5-5 and TRBJ2-5, with D unclear. CDR3 size: 15 residues. Germline V CDR1 and CDR2: SGHKS, YYEKEE (reference sequence). V was pared by 3 bases and J by 2 bases, with 14 bases between. CDR3 loop: CASSSPRVLQETQYF. CDR3 DNA: TGTGCCAGCAGCTCCCCTCGGGTCTTACAAGAGACCCAGTACTTC.

The J gene is TRBJ2-2, the V gene TRBV5-1; 7 positions match TRBD2. Germline values: CDR1 SGHRS, CDR2 YFSETQ. There are 16 residues in the CDR3. Losses at the gene ends were 0 bases for V and 3 bases for J; bases not matched to a gene: 5. The DNA for the CDR3 is TGCGCCAGCAGCTTGGGGCTAGCGGTATACACCGGGGAGCTGTTTTTT. This sequence encodes CASSLGLAVYTGELFF.

The chain uses TRBV7-9 and TRBJ1-2; D ambiguous. The CDR3 length is 14 residues. The germline CDR1 and CDR2 sequences are SEHNR and FQNEAQ (reference sequence). V gave up 2 bases and J gave up 4 bases, with 11 bases separating them. Here the CDR3 reads CASSLLAGPYGYTF. DNA for the CDR3: TGTGCCAGCAGCTTACTTGCGGGCCCCTATGGCTACACCTTC.

With respect to this clone: The same CDR3 is also encoded by other DNA sequences in this sample. The chain joins TRBV7-2 to TRBJ1-3; no firm D call. The germline CDR1 and CDR2 sequences are SGHTA and FQGNSA. V gave up 1 base and J gave up 1 base, with 5 bases separating them. This CDR3 has 14 residues. CDR3 in DNA: TGTGCCAGCAGCTTAGGGCTGTCTGGAAACACCATATATTTT. Protein sequence: CASSLGLSGNTIYF.

The chain uses TRBV19 and TRBJ1-5; D perhaps matches TRBD1 (6 bases). The germline V gene encodes CDR1 LNHDA and CDR2 SQIVND (reference sequence). CDR3 size: 17 residues. V was trimmed by 6 bases and J by 4 bases, leaving 22 bases between them. The CDR3 region has the DNA TGTGCCAGTAGACCCGCCCGGGACACCAGTGGGAATCAGCCCCAGCATTTT. Translated: CASRPARDTSGNQPQHF.

This chain connects TRBV11-2 to TRBJ2-7, with D possibly being TRBD2 (6 bases). Germline-derived CDR1 and CDR2 are SGHAT and FQNNGV. V was shortened by 2 bases and J by 4 bases, with 18 bases between the two germline ends. The CDR3 sequence is 16 residues long. DNA of the CDR3: TGTGCCAGCAGCTTATCGTTTGGCGGGGTTGAATACGAGCAGTACTTC. Translation: CASSLSFGGVEYEQYF.

The chain recombines TRBV10-3 with TRBJ2-7, with 10 bases identical to TRBD2. V lost 7 bases and J lost 3; bases outside the gene matches: 3. Germline assignment: CDR1 ENHRY and CDR2 SYGVKD. The CDR3 contains 13 residues. The DNA of the CDR3 is TGTGCCATCATGCCTAGCGGGAGCTACGAGCAGTACTTC. This codes for CAIMPSGSYEQYF.

CDR3 nucleotide sequence: TGTGCCAGCAGCTTAGCGGGGGCGGAGGTCTATGGCTACACCTTC. Residues: CASSLAGAEVYGYTF. The rearrangement links TRBV7-9 to TRBJ1-2; tentatively, D is TRBD1 (6 bases). The CDR3 length is 15 residues. Germline CDR1 is SEHNR and CDR2 is FQNEAQ (reference sequence). Trimming pared 0 bases from V and 4 bases from J, leaving 12 bases between.

The chain recombines TRBV5-1 with TRBJ2-7; TRBD1 matches at 10 bases. This CDR3 spans 14 amino acids. V lost 2 bases to trimming and J lost 3 bases; unmatched junction nucleotides: 2. Germline assignment: CDR1 SGHRS and CDR2 YFSETQ. The DNA for the CDR3 is TGCGCCAGCAGCTTCCGGGACAGGGGCTACGAGCAGTACTTC. Its translation is CASSFRDRGYEQYF.

This chain uses TRBV6-1 with TRBJ2-2, with TRBD1 matching 8 bases. In germline, CDR1 is MNHNS, CDR2 SASEGT. The V segment lost 4 bases and the J segment 2 bases; nucleotides outside the gene matches: 6. The CDR3 runs to 16 residues. CDR3 in DNA: TGTGCCAGCAGTGCGACAGCAGGGGGCAACACCGGGGAGCTGTTTTTT. Translated: CASSATAGGNTGELFF.

This clone came up a few times. V gene TRBV6-5 combines with J gene TRBJ2-7; TRBD2 matches at 8 bases. Germline V gene data show CDR1 as MNHEY and CDR2 as SVGAGI. V was clipped by 6 bases and J by 7 bases; unmatched bases: 11. The length of the CDR3 is 14 residues. DNA for the CDR3: TGTGCCAGCAGACCGGATAGCGGGAAGGGAGAGCAGTACTTC. Its translation: CASRPDSGKGEQYF.